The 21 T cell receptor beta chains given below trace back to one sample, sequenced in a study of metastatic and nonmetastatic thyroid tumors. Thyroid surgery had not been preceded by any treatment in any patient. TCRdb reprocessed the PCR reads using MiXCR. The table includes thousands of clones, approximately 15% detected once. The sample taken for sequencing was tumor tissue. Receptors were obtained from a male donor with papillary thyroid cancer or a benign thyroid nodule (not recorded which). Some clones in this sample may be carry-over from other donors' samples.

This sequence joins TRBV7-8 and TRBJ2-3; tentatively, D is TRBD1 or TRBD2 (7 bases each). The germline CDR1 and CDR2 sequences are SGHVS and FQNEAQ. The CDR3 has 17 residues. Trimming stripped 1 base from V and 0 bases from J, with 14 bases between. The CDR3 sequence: CASSLGEGTASTDTQYF. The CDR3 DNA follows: TGTGCCAGCAGCTTAGGGGAGGGGACAGCTAGCACAGATACGCAGTATTTT.

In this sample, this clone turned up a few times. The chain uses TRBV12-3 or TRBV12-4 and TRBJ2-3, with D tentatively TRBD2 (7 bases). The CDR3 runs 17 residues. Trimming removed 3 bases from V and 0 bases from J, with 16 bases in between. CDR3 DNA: TGTGCCAGCAGTTTGTGGGGGGGCCGAATTAGCACAGATACGCAGTATTTT. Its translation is CASSLWGGRISTDTQYF.

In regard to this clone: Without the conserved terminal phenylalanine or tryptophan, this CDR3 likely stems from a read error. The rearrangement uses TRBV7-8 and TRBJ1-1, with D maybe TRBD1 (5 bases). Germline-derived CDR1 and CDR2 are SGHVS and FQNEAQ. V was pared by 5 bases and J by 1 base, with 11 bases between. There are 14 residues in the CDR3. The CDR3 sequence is CASSVRQWNTEAFL. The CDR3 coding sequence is TGTGCCAGCAGCGTCCGACAGTGGAACACTGAAGCTTTCCTT.

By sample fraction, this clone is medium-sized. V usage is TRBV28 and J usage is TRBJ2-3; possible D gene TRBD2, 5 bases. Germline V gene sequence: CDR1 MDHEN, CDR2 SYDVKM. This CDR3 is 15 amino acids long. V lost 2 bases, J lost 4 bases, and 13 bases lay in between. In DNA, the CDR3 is TGTGCCAGCAGTTTAAAGCGGCGGACCTCAGATACGCAGTATTTT. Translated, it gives CASSLKRRTSDTQYF.

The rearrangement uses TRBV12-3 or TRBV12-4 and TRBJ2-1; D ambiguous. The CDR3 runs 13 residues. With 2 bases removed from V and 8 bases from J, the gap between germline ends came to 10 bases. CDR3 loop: CASSLRHIYEQFF. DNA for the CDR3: TGTGCCAGCAGTTTACGGCACATCTATGAGCAGTTCTTC.

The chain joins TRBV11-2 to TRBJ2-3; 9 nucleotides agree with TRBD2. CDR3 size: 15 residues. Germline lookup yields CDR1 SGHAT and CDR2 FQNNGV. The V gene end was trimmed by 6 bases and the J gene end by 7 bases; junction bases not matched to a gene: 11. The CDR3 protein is CASSEPSGIVNTQYF. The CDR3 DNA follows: TGTGCCAGCAGTGAACCTAGCGGGATCGTGAATACGCAGTATTTT.

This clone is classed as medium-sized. The CDR3 region has the DNA TGTGCCAGCAGTGAAGCGAACTGGCAGGAGCAGTTCTTC. Its translation: CASSEANWQEQFF. V gene TRBV6-1 combines with J gene TRBJ2-1; D remains ambiguous. CDR1 and CDR2 (germline): MNHNS, SASEGT. The V and J ends lost 0 bases and 10 bases respectively, with 10 bases between them. This CDR3 is built from 13 residues.

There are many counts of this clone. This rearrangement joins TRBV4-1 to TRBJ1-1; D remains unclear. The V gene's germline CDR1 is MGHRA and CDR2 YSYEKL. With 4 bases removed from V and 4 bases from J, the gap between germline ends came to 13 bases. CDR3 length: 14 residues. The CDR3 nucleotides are TGCGCCAGCAGCCGAACTCACCTGGGCACTGAAGCTTTCTTT. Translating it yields CASSRTHLGTEAFF.

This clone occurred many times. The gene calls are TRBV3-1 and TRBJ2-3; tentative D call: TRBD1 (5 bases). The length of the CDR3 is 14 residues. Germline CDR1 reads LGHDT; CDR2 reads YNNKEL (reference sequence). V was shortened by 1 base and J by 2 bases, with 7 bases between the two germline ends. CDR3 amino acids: CASSQGTLTDTQYF. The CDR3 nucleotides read TGTGCCAGCAGCCAAGGGACACTCACAGATACGCAGTATTTT.

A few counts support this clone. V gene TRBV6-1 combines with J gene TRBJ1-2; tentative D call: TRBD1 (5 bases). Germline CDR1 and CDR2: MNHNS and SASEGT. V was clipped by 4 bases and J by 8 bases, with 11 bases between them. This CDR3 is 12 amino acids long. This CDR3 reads CASSVSGEGYTF. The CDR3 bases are TGTGCCAGCAGTGTGTCGGGGGAAGGCTACACCTTC.

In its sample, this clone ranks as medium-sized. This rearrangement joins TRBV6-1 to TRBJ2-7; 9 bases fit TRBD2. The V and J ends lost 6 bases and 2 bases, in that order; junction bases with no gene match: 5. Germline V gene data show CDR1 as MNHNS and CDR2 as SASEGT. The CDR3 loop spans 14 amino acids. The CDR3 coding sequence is TGTGCCAGCAGACCGGGACTAGCAACCTACGAGCAGTACTTC. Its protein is CASRPGLATYEQYF.

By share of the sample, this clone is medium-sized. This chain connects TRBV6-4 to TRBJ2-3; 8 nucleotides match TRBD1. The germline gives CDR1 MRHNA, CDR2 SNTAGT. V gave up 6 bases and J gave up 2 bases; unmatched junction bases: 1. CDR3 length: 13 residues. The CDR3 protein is CASRDRDTDTQYF. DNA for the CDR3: TGTGCCAGCAGGGACAGGGACACAGATACGCAGTATTTT.

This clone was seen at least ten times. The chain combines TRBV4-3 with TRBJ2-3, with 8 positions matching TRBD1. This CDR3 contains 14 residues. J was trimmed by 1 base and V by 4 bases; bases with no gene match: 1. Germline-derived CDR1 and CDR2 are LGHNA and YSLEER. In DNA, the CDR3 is TGCGCCAGCAGCCTACAGGGGGGCACAGATACGCAGTATTTT. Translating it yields CASSLQGGTDTQYF.

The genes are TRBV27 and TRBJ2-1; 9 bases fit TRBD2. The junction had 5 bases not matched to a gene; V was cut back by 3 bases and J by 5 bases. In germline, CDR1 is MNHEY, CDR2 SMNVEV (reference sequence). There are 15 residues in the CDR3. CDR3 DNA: TGTGCCAGCAGTTTCGCAGCGGGAGGCCACAATGAGCAGTTCTTC. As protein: CASSFAAGGHNEQFF.

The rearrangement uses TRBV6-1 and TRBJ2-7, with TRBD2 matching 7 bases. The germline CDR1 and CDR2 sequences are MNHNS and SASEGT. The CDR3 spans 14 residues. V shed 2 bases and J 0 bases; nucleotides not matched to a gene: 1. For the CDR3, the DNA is TGTGCCAGCAGTGAAAAGCGGGACTCCTACGAGCAGTACTTC. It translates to CASSEKRDSYEQYF.

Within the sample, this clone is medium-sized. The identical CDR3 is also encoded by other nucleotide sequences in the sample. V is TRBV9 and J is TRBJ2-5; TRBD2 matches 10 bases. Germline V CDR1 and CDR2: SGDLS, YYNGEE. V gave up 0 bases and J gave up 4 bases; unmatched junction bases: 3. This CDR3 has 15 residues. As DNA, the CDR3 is TGTGCCAGCAGCGTAGACAGCGGGAGGGGAGAGACCCAGTACTTC. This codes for CASSVDSGRGETQYF. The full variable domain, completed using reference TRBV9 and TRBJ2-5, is DSGVTQTPKHLITATGQRVTLRCSPRSGDLSVYWYQQSLDQGLQFLIQYYNGEERAKGNILERFSAQQFPDLHSELNLSSLELGDSALYFCASSVDSGRGETQYFGPGTRLLVL.

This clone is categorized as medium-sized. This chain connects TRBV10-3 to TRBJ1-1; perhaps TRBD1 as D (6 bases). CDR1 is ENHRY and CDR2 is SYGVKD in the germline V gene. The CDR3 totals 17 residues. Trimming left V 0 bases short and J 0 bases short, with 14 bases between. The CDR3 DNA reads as TGTGCCATCAGTGAGTCATTTCCGGGACAACTGAACACTGAAGCTTTCTTT. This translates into CAISESFPGQLNTEAFF.

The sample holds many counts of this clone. The CDR3 protein is CASSRLSVILAKNIQYF. CDR3 DNA sequence: TGTGCCAGCAGTAGGTTATCGGTTATTTTAGCCAAAAACATTCAGTACTTC. V and J are TRBV12-3 or TRBV12-4 and TRBJ2-4; D uncertain. CDR3 size: 17 residues. Trimming took 5 bases from V and 0 from J, leaving 17 bases between them.

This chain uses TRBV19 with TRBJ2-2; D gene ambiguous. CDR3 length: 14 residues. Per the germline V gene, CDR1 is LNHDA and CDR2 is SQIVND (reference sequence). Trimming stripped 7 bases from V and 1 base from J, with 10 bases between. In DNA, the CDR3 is TGTGCCAGTATCGGGCAAATGAACACCGGGGAGCTGTTTTTT. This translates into CASIGQMNTGELFF.

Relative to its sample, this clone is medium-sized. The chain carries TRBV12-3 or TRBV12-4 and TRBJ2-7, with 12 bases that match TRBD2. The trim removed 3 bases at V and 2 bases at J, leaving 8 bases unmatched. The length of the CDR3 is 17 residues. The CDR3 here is CASSFHGTSGFTYEQYF. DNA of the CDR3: TGTGCCAGCAGTTTCCACGGGACTAGCGGGTTTACCTACGAGCAGTACTTC.

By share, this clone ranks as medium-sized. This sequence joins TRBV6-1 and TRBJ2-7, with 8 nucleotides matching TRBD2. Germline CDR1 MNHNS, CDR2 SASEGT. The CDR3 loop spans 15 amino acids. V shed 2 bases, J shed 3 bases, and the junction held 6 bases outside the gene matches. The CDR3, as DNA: TGTGCCAGCAGTGAACCGGGACTAGGGATCTACGAGCAGTACTTC. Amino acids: CASSEPGLGIYEQYF.